Shown below are 31 T cell receptor beta chains from a single sample sequenced in a study of blood T cell repertoires in COVID-19. TCRdb keeps only in-frame clones here, not all; method: immunoSEQ multiplex PCR. The top ten clones hold approximately 1.6% of a sample with 35,000 to 40,000 clones, roughly 84% of them seen once. The sample was peripheral blood. The receptor set was obtained from a man aged 55 to 70 with COVID-19, enrolled during active disease.

Only one count was recorded for this clone. The V and J genes are TRBV7-9 and TRBJ2-7, with a possible D match to TRBD1 (5 bases). The CDR3 extends over 16 amino acids. With 4 bases removed from V and 0 bases from J, the gap between germline ends came to 16 bases. CDR1 is SEHNR and CDR2 is FQNEAQ in the germline V gene (reference sequence). CDR3 amino acids: CASSSQFMGLSYEQYF. The CDR3 DNA follows: TGTGCCAGCAGCTCGCAATTCATGGGGCTCTCCTACGAGCAGTACTTC.

V usage is TRBV15 and J usage is TRBJ1-1; no reliable D call. In germline, CDR1 is LNHNV, CDR2 YYDKDF (reference sequence). CDR3 size: 14 residues. V lost 0 bases, J lost 6 bases, and 11 bases lay in between. The CDR3 loop is CATSRDHGVAEAFF. The CDR3 region has the DNA TGTGCCACCAGCAGAGACCACGGGGTAGCTGAAGCTTTCTTT. The variable domain in full, completed from reference TRBV15 and TRBJ1-1, reads DAMVIQNPRYQVTQFGKPVTLSCSQTLNHNVMYWYQQKSSQAPKLLFHYYDKDFNNEADTPDNFQSRRPNTSFCFLDIRSPGLGDTAMYLCATSRDHGVAEAFFGQGTRLTVV.

The V and J genes are TRBV29-1 and TRBJ2-7; TRBD1 is a possible D gene (6 bases). Germline V gives CDR1 SQVTM, CDR2 ANQGSEA. V lost 4 bases to trimming and J lost 0 bases, with 13 bases between them. The CDR3 sequence is 14 residues long. CDR3 bases: TGCAGCGTTGTAGTCGGGGACAACTCCTACGAGCAGTACTTC. Its protein is CSVVVGDNSYEQYF.

V gene TRBV19 combines with J gene TRBJ1-1; 8 bases fit TRBD1. The ends lost 4 bases at V and 8 bases at J; junction bases unmatched: 3. The germline V gene encodes CDR1 LNHDA and CDR2 SQIVND (reference sequence). This CDR3 is 12 amino acids long. The CDR3 here is CASSTRTGEAFF. CDR3 DNA: TGTGCCAGTAGTACCAGGACAGGGGAAGCTTTCTTT. Variable domain in full (rest from reference TRBV19 and TRBJ1-1): DGGITQSPKYLFRKEGQNVTLSCEQNLNHDAMYWYRQDPGQGLRLIYYSQIVNDFQKGDIAEGYSVSREKKESFPLTVTSAQKNPTAFYLCASSTRTGEAFFGQGTRLTVV.

This clone was observed a handful of times. The CDR3: CASSPSDSRGYTF. The CDR3 DNA reads as TGTGCCAGCTCACCTTCGGACAGTCGAGGCTACACCTTC. J is TRBJ1-2 and V is TRBV18; a possible D gene is TRBD1 (6 bases). Germline CDR1 reads KGHSH; CDR2 reads LQKENI. The CDR3 sequence is 13 residues long. V lost 3 bases and J 8 bases, leaving 13 bases between the germline ends.

The chain is built from TRBV19 and TRBJ1-5; D may be TRBD1 (6 bases). Germline loops: CDR1 LNHDA, CDR2 SQIVND (reference sequence). The length of the CDR3 is 15 residues. V dropped 6 bases and J dropped 4 bases, with 16 bases sitting between them. The CDR3 region is CASRPGGAENQPQHF. The CDR3 bases are TGTGCCAGTAGGCCTGGGGGGGCTGAGAATCAGCCCCAGCATTTT.

The chain links TRBV6-6 to TRBJ1-5; TRBD1 aligns across 7 bases. Trimming at V came to 7 bases and at J to 5 bases, leaving 14 bases not matched to a gene. Germline V lookup: CDR1 MNHNY, CDR2 SVGAGI (reference sequence). The CDR3 length is 16 residues. CDR3: CASTPSQGVVDQPQHF. The CDR3 DNA sequence: TGTGCCAGCACCCCATCCCAGGGGGTAGTAGATCAGCCCCAGCATTTT.

This clone has more than one count but fewer than ten. The chain recombines TRBV3-1 (or the pseudogene TRBV3-2) with TRBJ2-2, with D possibly TRBD2 on 5 matching bases. Trimming pared 0 bases from V and 4 bases from J, leaving 12 bases between. The CDR3 runs 16 residues. Germline lookup yields CDR1 LGHDT and CDR2 YNNKEL (reference sequence). CDR3 region: CASSQDVGVPTGELFF. In DNA, the CDR3 is TGTGCCAGCAGCCAAGATGTCGGGGTCCCCACCGGGGAGCTGTTTTTT.

This clone was seen once. V is TRBV6-5 and J is TRBJ2-7; TRBD2 aligns across 8 bases. V lost 6 bases, J lost 0 bases, and 7 bases stayed unmatched. The CDR3 has 15 amino acids. Germline V CDR1 and CDR2: MNHEY, SVGAGI. CDR3 region: CASRRGGSSSYEQYF. CDR3 bases: TGTGCCAGCAGACGGGGGGGCAGCAGCTCCTACGAGCAGTACTTC.

The CDR3 spells CASEDYTGELFF. In nucleotides, the CDR3 is TGTGCCAGCGAGGACTACACCGGGGAGCTGTTTTTT. The V and J genes are TRBV6-5 and TRBJ2-2; perhaps TRBD2 as D (5 bases). The V and J ends lost 8 bases and 3 bases respectively, with 7 bases between them. Germline CDR1 and CDR2: MNHEY and SVGAGI. This CDR3 has 12 residues.

This clone was detected only once. CDR3 region: CASSPGTSGINEQFF. CDR3 DNA sequence: TGCGCCAGCAGCCCCGGGACTAGCGGGATCAATGAGCAGTTCTTC. V usage is TRBV5-1 and J usage is TRBJ2-1, with 13 bases identical to TRBD2. Trimming took 4 bases from V and 6 from J; bases not matched to a gene: 4. This CDR3 is 15 amino acids long. Germline V gene sequence: CDR1 SGHRS, CDR2 YFSETQ.

The rearrangement uses TRBV11-2 and TRBJ2-3; TRBD1 matches at 8 bases. Looked up from germline, CDR1 is SGHAT and CDR2 is FQNNGV. The trim removed 3 bases at V and 0 bases at J, leaving 5 bases unmatched. CDR3 length equals 16 residues. CDR3: CASSLDRDTSTDTQYF. The CDR3 nucleotides are TGTGCCAGCAGCTTGGACAGGGATACAAGCACAGATACGCAGTATTTT.

A remark on this clone: The same CDR3 can be traced to other DNA sequences in this sample. The chain links TRBV19 to TRBJ2-7, with D perhaps matching TRBD2 (5 bases). V was trimmed by 3 bases and J by 1 base, leaving 13 bases between them. Germline CDR1 reads LNHDA; CDR2 reads SQIVND (reference sequence). This CDR3 comprises 15 residues. The CDR3 region has the DNA TGTGCCAGTAGTATTGGAGGAGCGAGATCCTACGAGCAGTACTTC. Protein product: CASSIGGARSYEQYF.

A note on this clone: Other nucleotide sequences in the sample specify the same CDR3. This chain joins TRBV5-1 and TRBJ1-1; the D gene is possibly TRBD1 (5 bases). The V gene lost 0 bases and the J gene lost 0 bases, with 6 bases spanning the gap. This CDR3 spans 14 amino acids. CDR1 SGHRS and CDR2 YFSETQ come from the germline V gene. The CDR3 protein is CASSLGQMNTEAFF. CDR3 DNA sequence: TGCGCCAGCAGCTTGGGACAGATGAACACTGAAGCTTTCTTT.

The chain is built from TRBV10-2 and TRBJ2-5; TRBD1 matches at 10 bases. This CDR3 has 15 residues. V shed 2 bases and J 4 bases; nucleotides not matched to a gene: 4. Germline assignment: CDR1 WSHSY and CDR2 SAAADI. DNA for the CDR3: TGCGCCAGCAGTGAGCAGGGGACAGGGGTAGAGACCCAGTACTTC. It encodes CASSEQGTGVETQYF.

The J gene is TRBJ2-2, the V gene TRBV6-1; tentatively, D is TRBD1 (6 bases). Trimming pared 6 bases from V and 1 base from J, leaving 9 bases between. Germline CDR1 MNHNS, CDR2 SASEGT. The CDR3 sequence is 14 residues long. CDR3 nucleotides: TGTGCCAGCAGGTTGACAGGGAACACCGGGGAGCTGTTTTTT. Translation gives CASRLTGNTGELFF.

This clone was seen a single time. The chain has TRBV5-5 and TRBJ1-5; D is ambiguous. Germline CDR1 SGHKS, CDR2 YYEKEE (reference sequence). The CDR3 is 15 residues long. Trimming left V 4 bases short and J 2 bases short, with 13 bases between. CDR3 in amino acids: CASSPEGTGNQPQHF. CDR3 DNA sequence: TGTGCCAGCAGCCCGGAGGGTACGGGCAATCAGCCCCAGCATTTT.

The chain carries TRBV6-5 and TRBJ1-1; D remains ambiguous. V was clipped by 2 bases and J by 11 bases, with 15 bases between them. CDR1 and CDR2 from the germline V gene are MNHEY and SVGAGI. The CDR3 length is 13 residues. CDR3 region: CASSYDSASGAFF. In DNA, the CDR3 is TGTGCCAGCAGTTACGATTCGGCCTCGGGGGCTTTCTTT.

The V gene is TRBV5-5, the J gene TRBJ2-5, with TRBD2 matching 13 bases. The CDR3 extends over 15 amino acids. Germline CDR1 is SGHKS and CDR2 is YYEKEE (reference sequence). The V segment lost 3 bases and the J segment 3 bases; nucleotides outside the gene matches: 2. CDR3 sequence (DNA): TGTGCCAGCAGCTGGACTAGCGGGAGAGAAGAGACCCAGTACTTC. Translation: CASSWTSGREETQYF.

This clone appeared a single time. The chain combines TRBV7-6 with TRBJ2-7; 11 bases fit TRBD1. The CDR3 totals 14 residues. J was trimmed by 6 bases and V by 6 bases; bases with no gene match: 7. From germline, CDR1 is SGHVS and CDR2 FNYEAQ. The CDR3 DNA sequence: TGTGCCAGCAGGGCGGGGACAGGGGGGAGCGAGCAGTACTTC. Protein sequence: CASRAGTGGSEQYF.

The CDR3, as DNA: TGTGCCAGTAGACAGGGCACCTTCACAGATACGCAGTATTTT. Protein: CASRQGTFTDTQYF. The chain recombines TRBV19 with TRBJ2-3; D is possibly TRBD1 (6 bases). The germline V gene has CDR1 LNHDA and CDR2 SQIVND (reference sequence). Trimming removed 6 bases at V and 2 bases at J, with 12 bases between. The CDR3 length is 14 residues.

The chain has TRBV9 and TRBJ2-7; weak D call: TRBD1 (5 bases). The germline gives CDR1 SGDLS, CDR2 YYNGEE. V was cut by 0 bases and J by 9 bases, with 13 bases left in between. The CDR3 is 13 amino acids. The DNA of the CDR3 is TGTGCCAGCAGCGTAGAGGAAAGGGGATCGCAGTACTTC. This gives the protein CASSVEERGSQYF.

The chain recombines TRBV6-2 or TRBV6-3 with TRBJ2-7; TRBD2 agrees at 7 bases. The CDR3 contains 15 residues. Trimming took 5 bases from V and 2 from J; bases not matched to a gene: 9. Germline-derived CDR1 and CDR2 are MNHEY and SVGEGT. The CDR3 loop is CASSGTSAEAYEQYF. The CDR3 DNA reads TGTGCCAGCAGTGGAACTAGCGCGGAAGCCTACGAGCAGTACTTC.

This clone was detected only a few times. The rearrangement uses TRBV30 and TRBJ1-2; no clear D. V shed 0 bases and J shed 0 bases, with 5 bases lying between them. Germline CDR1 is GTSNPN and CDR2 is SVGIG (reference sequence). This CDR3 contains 13 residues. In DNA, the CDR3 is TGTGCCTGGAGTGTTACAGCTAACTATGGCTACACCTTC. This translates into CAWSVTANYGYTF.

This rearrangement joins TRBV10-3 to TRBJ1-1; D gene unclear. Trimming took 5 bases from V and 3 from J, leaving 10 bases between them. CDR3 length: 13 amino acids. Germline CDR1 ENHRY, CDR2 SYGVKD. CDR3 sequence (DNA): TGTGCCATCAGTAGTATGGGAGACACTGAAGCTTTCTTT. Translating it yields CAISSMGDTEAFF.

The chain couples TRBV7-2 to TRBJ2-2, with D maybe TRBD1 (5 bases). Germline V CDR1 and CDR2: SGHTA, FQGNSA. CDR3 length: 15 residues. Trimming cost V 5 bases and J 5 bases, with 15 bases left between them. CDR3 in amino acids: CASSANFQGTGELFF. CDR3 in DNA: TGTGCCAGCAGCGCCAATTTCCAGGGAACCGGGGAGCTGTTTTTT.

The chain is built from TRBV11-2 and TRBJ2-2; 8 nucleotides agree with TRBD1. V shed 1 base and J 5 bases; nucleotides not matched to a gene: 9. The CDR3 covers 17 residues. Germline V lookup: CDR1 SGHAT, CDR2 FQNNGV. This CDR3 reads CASSLVGRRGRTGELFF. The CDR3 coding sequence is TGTGCCAGCAGCTTAGTGGGTCGCAGGGGGCGGACCGGGGAGCTGTTTTTT.

The genes are TRBV28 and TRBJ2-1; possibly TRBD2 for D (5 bases). Germline V gene sequence: CDR1 MDHEN, CDR2 SYDVKM. The CDR3 runs to 14 residues. Between the trimmed V and J ends, which lost 5 bases and 4 bases, there was a span of 12 bases. CDR3 amino acids: CASSRGNRYNEQFF. The CDR3, as DNA: TGTGCCAGCAGTCGAGGGAACAGATACAATGAGCAGTTCTTC. Based on the CDR3 plus reference TRBV28 and TRBJ2-1, the full variable domain is DVKVTQSSRYLVKRTGEKVFLECVQDMDHENMFWYRQDPGLGLRLIYFSYDVKMKEKGDIPEGYSVSREKKERFSLILESASTNQTSMYLCASSRGNRYNEQFFGPGTRLTVL.

The gene calls are TRBV9 and TRBJ1-2, with D maybe TRBD1 (5 bases). Trimming left V 4 bases short and J 4 bases short, with 17 bases between. The germline gives CDR1 SGDLS, CDR2 YYNGEE. The length of the CDR3 is 15 residues. CDR3 sequence (DNA): TGTGCCAGCAGCCCCCAGACAGAGGTTACCTATGGCTACACCTTC. It specifies CASSPQTEVTYGYTF.

The chain combines TRBV18 with TRBJ2-2; D may be TRBD2 (5 bases). Trimming took 2 bases from V and 7 from J, leaving 14 bases between them. Germline V gene data show CDR1 as KGHSH and CDR2 as LQKENI. This CDR3 is built from 15 residues. The CDR3 DNA reads as TGTGCCAGCTCACCAGAAGCGGTGAGAGGCGGGGAGCTGTTTTTT. Protein: CASSPEAVRGGELFF.

CDR3 sequence: CASALRGDNSPLHF. CDR3 DNA sequence: TGTGCCAGCGCCCTTAGGGGTGATAATTCACCCCTCCACTTT. The chain recombines TRBV7-2 with TRBJ1-6; D may be TRBD1 (5 bases). Deletions cut 8 bases from V and 5 bases from J, with 13 bases between. There are 14 residues in the CDR3. The germline V gene has CDR1 SGHTA and CDR2 FQGNSA.